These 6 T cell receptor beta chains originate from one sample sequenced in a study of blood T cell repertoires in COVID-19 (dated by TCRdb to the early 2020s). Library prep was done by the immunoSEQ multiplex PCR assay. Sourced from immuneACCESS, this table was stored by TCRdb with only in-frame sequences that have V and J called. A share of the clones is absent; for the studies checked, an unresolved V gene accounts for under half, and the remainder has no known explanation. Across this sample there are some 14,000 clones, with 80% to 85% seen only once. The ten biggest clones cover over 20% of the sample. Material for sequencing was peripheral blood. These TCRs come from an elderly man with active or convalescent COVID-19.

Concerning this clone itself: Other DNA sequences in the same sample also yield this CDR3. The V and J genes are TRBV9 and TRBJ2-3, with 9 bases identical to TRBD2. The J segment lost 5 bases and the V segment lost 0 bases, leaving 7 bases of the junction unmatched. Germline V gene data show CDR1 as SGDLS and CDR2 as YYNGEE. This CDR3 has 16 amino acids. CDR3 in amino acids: CASSVGAGGHGDTQYF. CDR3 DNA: TGTGCCAGCAGCGTAGGGGCGGGGGGGCATGGAGATACGCAGTATTTT.

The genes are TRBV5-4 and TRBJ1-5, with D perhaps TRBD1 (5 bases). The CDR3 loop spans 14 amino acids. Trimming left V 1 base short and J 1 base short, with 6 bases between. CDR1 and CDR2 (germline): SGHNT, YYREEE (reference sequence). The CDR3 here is CASSLQGSNQPQHF. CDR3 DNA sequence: TGTGCCAGCAGCTTGCAGGGAAGCAATCAGCCCCAGCATTTT.

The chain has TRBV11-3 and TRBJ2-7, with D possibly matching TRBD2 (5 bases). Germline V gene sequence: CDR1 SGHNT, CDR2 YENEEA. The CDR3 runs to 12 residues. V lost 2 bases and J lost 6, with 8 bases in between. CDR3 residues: CASSLFRGEQYF. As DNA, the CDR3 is TGTGCCAGCAGCTTATTTCGGGGCGAGCAGTACTTC.

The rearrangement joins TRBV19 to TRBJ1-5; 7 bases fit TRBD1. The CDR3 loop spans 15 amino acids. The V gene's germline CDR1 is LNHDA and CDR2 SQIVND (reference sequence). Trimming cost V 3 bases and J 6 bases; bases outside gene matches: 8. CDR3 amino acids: CASSMVQGELQPQHF. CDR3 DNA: TGTGCCAGTAGTATGGTTCAGGGGGAGCTTCAGCCCCAGCATTTT.

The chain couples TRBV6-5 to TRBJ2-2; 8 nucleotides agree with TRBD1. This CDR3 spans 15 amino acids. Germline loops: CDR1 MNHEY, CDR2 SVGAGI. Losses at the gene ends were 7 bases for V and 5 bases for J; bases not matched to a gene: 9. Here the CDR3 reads CASKITGGRTGELFF. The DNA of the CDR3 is TGTGCCAGCAAGATAACAGGGGGTCGTACCGGGGAGCTGTTTTTT.

The DNA of the CDR3 is TGTGCCAGCAGCCACCGACGGGCAGATACGCAGTATTTT. It specifies CASSHRRADTQYF. This rearrangement joins TRBV3-1 (or the pseudogene TRBV3-2) to TRBJ2-3; D gene ambiguous. Per germline, CDR1 LGHDT and CDR2 YNNKEL (reference sequence). V shed 3 bases and J shed 4 bases, with 8 bases lying between them. The length of the CDR3 is 13 residues.